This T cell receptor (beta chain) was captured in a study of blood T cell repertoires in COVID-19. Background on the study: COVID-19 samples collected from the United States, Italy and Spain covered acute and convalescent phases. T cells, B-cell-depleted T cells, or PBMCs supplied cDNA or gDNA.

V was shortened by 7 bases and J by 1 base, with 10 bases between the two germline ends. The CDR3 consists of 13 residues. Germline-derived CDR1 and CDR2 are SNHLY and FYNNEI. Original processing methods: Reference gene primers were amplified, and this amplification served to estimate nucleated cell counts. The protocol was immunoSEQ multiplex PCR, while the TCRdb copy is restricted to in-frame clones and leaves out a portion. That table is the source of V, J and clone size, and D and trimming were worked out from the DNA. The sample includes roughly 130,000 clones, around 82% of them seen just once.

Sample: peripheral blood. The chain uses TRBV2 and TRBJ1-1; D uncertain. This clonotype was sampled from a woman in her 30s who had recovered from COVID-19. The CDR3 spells CASNGRGNTEAFF. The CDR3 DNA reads TGTGCCAGCAATGGACGGGGGAACACTGAAGCTTTCTTT. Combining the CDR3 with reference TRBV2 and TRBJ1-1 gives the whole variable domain EPEVTQTPSHQVTQMGQEVILRCVPISNHLYFYWYRQILGQKVEFLVSFYNNEISEKSEIFDDQFSVERPDGSNFTLKIRSTKLEDSAMYFCASNGRGNTEAFFGQGTRLTVV.